These 25 T cell receptor beta chains were sequenced from one sample in a study of vaccination and CD4 T cells after COVID-19. The Oncomine TCR Beta short-read assay generated sequence data from the DNA of cultured CD4+ T cells. TCRdb re-called the PCR reads with MiXCR, one entry per CDR3 protein. The data show about 3,300 distinct CDR3 sequences, roughly 70% seen once. The treatment: approximately 10-day PBMC culture with coronavirus spike peptide pools or control peptides (ViraFEST assay). No antigen is known for these receptors. The sample consisted of CD4+ T cells from blood, cultured in vitro. The receptors here all came from a human donor who had recovered from COVID-19.

The CDR3 is CASSLIGTEYGYTF. In DNA form, the CDR3 reads TGCGCCAGCAGCTTGATCGGGACAGAGTATGGCTACACCTTC. This chain links TRBV5-1 with TRBJ1-2, with 7 bases matching TRBD1. Germline trimming cut 1 base from V and 5 bases from J; bases unmatched to any gene: 5. Germline CDR1 SGHRS, CDR2 YFSETQ. The CDR3 length is 14 residues.

The CDR3 nucleotides are TGTGCCAGCAGTTCCATCTATCCCCGGGATCCTGGAAACACCATATATTTT. Translation gives CASSSIYPRDPGNTIYF. The J gene is TRBJ1-3, the V gene TRBV27; D gene ambiguous. CDR1 and CDR2 from the germline V gene are MNHEY and SMNVEV (reference sequence). This CDR3 contains 17 residues. Trimming shortened V by 4 bases and J by 2 bases, and 18 bases separated the two germline ends.

The chain has TRBV7-2 and TRBJ1-4; D perhaps matches TRBD1 (6 bases). The CDR3 consists of 16 residues. The germline V gene has CDR1 SGHTA and CDR2 FQGNSA. V was trimmed by 4 bases and J by 2 bases, leaving 14 bases between them. The CDR3 protein is CASSSTGGATNEKLFF. The DNA for the CDR3 is TGTGCCAGCAGCTCGACAGGAGGGGCGACTAATGAAAAACTGTTTTTT.

This clonotype is deemed large (0.1 to 1%). J is TRBJ1-2 and V is TRBV19; a weak D match, TRBD1 (5 bases). Looked up from germline, CDR1 is LNHDA and CDR2 is SQIVND (reference sequence). The CDR3 length is 16 residues. V was shortened by 5 bases and J by 5 bases, with 21 bases between the two germline ends. The CDR3 nucleotides are TGTGCCAGTAGTCCGCCGCAGGGAGGACTCCTTTATGGCTACACCTTC. This encodes CASSPPQGGLLYGYTF.

V and J are TRBV20-1 and TRBJ1-6; 10 bases line up with TRBD1. Germline loops: CDR1 DFQATT, CDR2 SNEGSKA (reference sequence). The CDR3 is 13 amino acids. With 3 bases clipped from V and 9 bases from J, the junction kept 2 bases outside the gene matches. This CDR3 is CSARDRGSSPLHF. In DNA, the CDR3 is TGCAGTGCTAGGGACAGGGGGAGTTCACCCCTCCACTTT.

This chain joins TRBV6-1 and TRBJ2-7; 15 positions match TRBD2. Germline CDR1 reads MNHNS; CDR2 reads SASEGT. The CDR3 consists of 15 residues. V was pared by 6 bases and J by 5 bases, with 5 bases of the junction left unmatched. In DNA form, the CDR3 reads TGTGCCAGCAGCCCGGGACTAGCGGGGGGTAACGAGCAGTACTTC. The encoded protein is CASSPGLAGGNEQYF.

The chain couples TRBV6-1 to TRBJ1-5; D perhaps matches TRBD1 (5 bases). CDR1 is MNHNS, CDR2 SASEGT, per germline. V shed 8 bases and J shed 2 bases, with 19 bases lying between them. This CDR3 comprises 16 residues. This CDR3 is CASGRQKGLGNQPQHF. DNA of the CDR3: TGTGCCAGCGGCCGCCAAAAGGGACTCGGCAATCAGCCCCAGCATTTT.

The chain employs TRBV20-1 and TRBJ1-2; D possibly corresponds to TRBD1 (6 bases). The CDR3 spans 13 residues. CDR1 is DFQATT and CDR2 is SNEGSKA in the germline V gene (reference sequence). With 4 bases removed from V and 4 bases from J, the gap between germline ends came to 13 bases. CDR3 protein: CSATRTDSYGYTF. The DNA for the CDR3 is TGCAGTGCTACCCGGACAGACTCCTATGGCTACACCTTC.

This clonotype occurred a few times. The chain is built from TRBV18 and TRBJ1-2; 7 bases are shared with TRBD1. Germline V gene lookup returns CDR1 KGHSH and CDR2 LQKENI. V shed 2 bases, J shed 4 bases, and the junction held 13 bases outside the gene matches. The CDR3 spans 17 residues. CDR3 DNA: TGTGCCAGCTCACCAAGGAGTCAGACAGGGTATCCCTATGGCTACACCTTC. As protein: CASSPRSQTGYPYGYTF.

The chain combines TRBV7-9 with TRBJ2-1; 8 bases align to TRBD2. Germline V gene data show CDR1 as SEHNR and CDR2 as FQNEAQ (reference sequence). The CDR3 has 15 amino acids. V lost 5 bases, J lost 6 bases, and 9 bases stayed unmatched. CDR3 nucleotides: TGTGCCAGCAGCCCTCCCTTCCGGGGGGGCAATGAGCAGTTCTTC. This gives the protein CASSPPFRGGNEQFF.

The CDR3 DNA follows: TGTGCCATCAGTGGAGCGGGGGGAGATACGCAGTATTTT. This codes for CAISGAGGDTQYF. The chain uses TRBV10-3 and TRBJ2-3, with TRBD2 matching 9 bases. Germline CDR1 is ENHRY and CDR2 is SYGVKD. Losses at the gene ends were 4 bases for V and 5 bases for J; bases not matched to a gene: 1. The CDR3 loop spans 13 amino acids.

This clonotype was seen once. This sequence joins TRBV7-6 and TRBJ1-6, with 8 positions matching TRBD1. CDR3 length equals 13 residues. Germline lookup yields CDR1 SGHVS and CDR2 FNYEAQ. V was pared by 5 bases and J by 10 bases, with 4 bases of the junction left unmatched. As DNA, the CDR3 is TGTGCCAGCAGCCAGGACAGGGACTCACCCCTCCACTTT. This gives the protein CASSQDRDSPLHF. The full variable domain, its missing parts supplied by reference TRBV7-6 and TRBJ1-6, is GAGVSQSPRYKVTKRGQDVALRCDPISGHVSLYWYRQALGQGPEFLTYFNYEAQQDKSGLPNDRFSAERPEGSISTLTIQRTEQRDSAMYRCASSQDRDSPLHFGNGTRLTVT.

CDR3 nucleotides: TGCAGTGCTAGGGGCGGGACAGGGGCCTACGAGCAGTACTTC. Its translation: CSARGGTGAYEQYF. The chain carries TRBV20-1 and TRBJ2-7, with 10 nucleotides matching TRBD1. The CDR3 runs to 14 residues. Trimming at V came to 3 bases and at J to 2 bases, leaving 4 bases not matched to a gene. The germline V gene has CDR1 DFQATT and CDR2 SNEGSKA (reference sequence).

The count of this clonotype is one. The genes are TRBV7-9 and TRBJ2-3, with 7 bases matching TRBD2. V shed 3 bases, J shed 10 bases, and the junction held 10 bases outside the gene matches. The CDR3 is 14 residues long. Germline V gene sequence: CDR1 SEHNR, CDR2 FQNEAQ (reference sequence). CDR3: CASSFAREGASQYF. The CDR3 region has the DNA TGTGCCAGCAGCTTTGCCAGGGAGGGAGCCTCGCAGTATTTT.

By share of the sample, this clonotype is large (0.1 to 1%). The chain carries TRBV11-1 and TRBJ2-7, with TRBD2 as a possible D gene (5 bases). In germline, CDR1 is SGHAT, CDR2 FQDESV (reference sequence). The ends were cut back, 5 bases at V and 6 bases at J, with 11 bases in the middle. The CDR3 is made up of 12 amino acids. In DNA form, the CDR3 reads TGTGCCAGCAGCCCACGGGATCCCGAGCAGTACTTC. Amino acid sequence: CASSPRDPEQYF.

This rearrangement joins TRBV7-3 to TRBJ2-1; D uncertain. Between the trimmed V and J ends, which lost 4 bases and 8 bases, there was a span of 12 bases. Germline loops: CDR1 SGHTA, CDR2 FQGTGA. The CDR3 contains 13 residues. The CDR3 nucleotides are TGTGCCAGCAGCTATGGGCTTACCCATGAGCAGTTCTTC. This translates into CASSYGLTHEQFF.

The chain combines TRBV7-6 with TRBJ1-1; the D is unclear. The CDR3 has 16 residues. Trimming took off 3 bases at V and 0 bases at J, with 14 bases between the two ends. Per germline, CDR1 SGHVS and CDR2 FNYEAQ. CDR3 region: CASSFVSVGMNTEAFF. CDR3 sequence (DNA): TGTGCCAGCAGCTTCGTGAGTGTTGGTATGAACACTGAAGCTTTCTTT.

The chain uses TRBV7-2 and TRBJ2-5; 12 nucleotides line up with TRBD2. V shed 4 bases and J 7 bases; nucleotides not matched to a gene: 7. Per the germline V gene, CDR1 is SGHTA and CDR2 is FQGNSA. CDR3 length: 15 amino acids. CDR3 sequence reads: CASSSDRLAGATQYF. The CDR3 nucleotides read TGTGCCAGCAGCTCAGACCGACTAGCGGGGGCGACCCAGTACTTC.

J is TRBJ1-4 and V is TRBV30; D gene ambiguous. CDR3 length: 13 amino acids. Germline V lookup: CDR1 GTSNPN, CDR2 SVGIG (reference sequence). V was shortened by 4 bases and J by 5 bases, with 11 bases between the two germline ends. DNA of the CDR3: TGTGCCTGGAATAGACCGATCAATGAAAAACTGTTTTTT. Protein product: CAWNRPINEKLFF.

The chain uses TRBV19 and TRBJ1-1; the match to TRBD1 covers 7 bases. This CDR3 has 16 amino acids. After removal of 4 bases from V and 4 bases from J, the junction contained 12 bases not matched to a gene. Germline CDR1 reads LNHDA; CDR2 reads SQIVND (reference sequence). CDR3 sequence reads: CASSKRQGQEGTEAFF. The CDR3 nucleotides are TGTGCCAGTAGTAAACGACAGGGTCAAGAGGGCACTGAAGCTTTCTTT.

This sequence joins TRBV25-1 and TRBJ1-2; maybe TRBD1 (6 bases). The germline CDR1 and CDR2 sequences are MGHDK and SYGVNS. The V and J ends lost 1 base and 4 bases respectively, with 16 bases between them. The CDR3 spans 16 residues. The CDR3 sequence is CASSELGITGPYGYTF. The CDR3 DNA is TGTGCCAGCAGTGAATTGGGGATAACAGGGCCCTATGGCTACACCTTC.

This chain joins TRBV10-3 and TRBJ1-6; D gene ambiguous. CDR1 is ENHRY, CDR2 SYGVKD, per germline. CDR3 length: 12 amino acids. Trimming took 3 bases from V and 10 from J, leaving 7 bases between them. The CDR3 protein is CAISDFPSPLHF. The CDR3 coding sequence is TGTGCCATCAGTGATTTTCCCTCACCCCTCCACTTT.

V gene TRBV27 combines with J gene TRBJ1-2; a weak D match, TRBD1 (6 bases). Looked up from germline, CDR1 is MNHEY and CDR2 is SMNVEV (reference sequence). V lost 5 bases to trimming and J lost 4 bases, with 17 bases between them. The CDR3 contains 15 residues. The CDR3 sequence is CASSHQQGEIYGYTF. CDR3 coding DNA: TGTGCCAGCAGTCATCAACAGGGCGAGATCTATGGCTACACCTTC.

This chain uses TRBV4-1 with TRBJ1-5; D unresolved. The ends were cut back, 1 base at V and 5 bases at J, with 12 bases in the middle. The length of the CDR3 is 15 residues. Germline assignment: CDR1 MGHRA and CDR2 YSYEKL. This chain's CDR3 is CASSQGFLGYQPQHF. CDR3 nucleotides: TGCGCCAGCAGCCAAGGCTTCCTAGGGTATCAGCCCCAGCATTTT.

V is TRBV27 and J is TRBJ2-7, with 8 bases identical to TRBD1. Germline CDR1 is MNHEY and CDR2 is SMNVEV (reference sequence). This CDR3 is 14 amino acids long. Trimming took 7 bases from V and 3 from J; bases not matched to a gene: 8. Here the CDR3 DNA reads TGTGCCAGCATGACAGGGGTGGTTGGCTACGAGCAGTACTTC. As protein: CASMTGVVGYEQYF.